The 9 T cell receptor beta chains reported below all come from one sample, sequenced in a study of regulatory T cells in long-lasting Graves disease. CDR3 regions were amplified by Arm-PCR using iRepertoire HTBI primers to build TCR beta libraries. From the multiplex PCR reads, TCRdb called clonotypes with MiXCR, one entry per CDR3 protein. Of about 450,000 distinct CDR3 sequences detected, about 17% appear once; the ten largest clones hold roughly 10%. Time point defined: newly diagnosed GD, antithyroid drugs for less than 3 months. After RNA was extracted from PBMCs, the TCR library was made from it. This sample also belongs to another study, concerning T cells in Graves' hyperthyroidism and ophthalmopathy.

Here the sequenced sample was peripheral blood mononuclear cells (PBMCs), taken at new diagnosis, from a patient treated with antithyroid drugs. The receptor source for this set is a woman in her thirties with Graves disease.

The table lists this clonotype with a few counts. The CDR3 DNA follows: TGTGCCTCCCCCAGGGGGACTAGCGGACTAAGCTCCTACAATGAGCAGTTCTTC. Residues: CASPRGTSGLSSYNEQFF. The chain couples TRBV30 to TRBJ2-1; 11 bases are shared with TRBD2. Looked up from germline, CDR1 is GTSNPN and CDR2 is SVGIG (reference sequence). The CDR3 consists of 18 residues. V was pared by 7 bases and J by 0 bases, with 14 bases of the junction left unmatched. The full variable domain, its missing parts supplied by reference TRBV30 and TRBJ2-1, is SQTIHQWPATLVQPVGSPLSLECTVEGTSNPNLYWYRQAAGRGLQLLFYSVGIGQISSEVPQNLSASRPQDRQFILSSKKLLLSDSGFYLCASPRGTSGLSSYNEQFFGPGTRLTVL.

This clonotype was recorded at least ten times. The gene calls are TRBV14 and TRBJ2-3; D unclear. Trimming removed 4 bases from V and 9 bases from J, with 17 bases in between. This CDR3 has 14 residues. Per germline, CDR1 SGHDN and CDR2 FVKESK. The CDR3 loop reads CASSPIGPAVTQYF. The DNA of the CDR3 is TGTGCCAGCAGCCCAATTGGTCCCGCCGTCACGCAGTATTTT.

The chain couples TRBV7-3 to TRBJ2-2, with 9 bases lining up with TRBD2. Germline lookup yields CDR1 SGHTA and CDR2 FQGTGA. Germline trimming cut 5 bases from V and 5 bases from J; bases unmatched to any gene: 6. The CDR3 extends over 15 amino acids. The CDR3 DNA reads TGTGCCAGCAGCCCAGGGGGACTAGCAACCGGGGAGCTGTTTTTT. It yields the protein CASSPGGLATGELFF.

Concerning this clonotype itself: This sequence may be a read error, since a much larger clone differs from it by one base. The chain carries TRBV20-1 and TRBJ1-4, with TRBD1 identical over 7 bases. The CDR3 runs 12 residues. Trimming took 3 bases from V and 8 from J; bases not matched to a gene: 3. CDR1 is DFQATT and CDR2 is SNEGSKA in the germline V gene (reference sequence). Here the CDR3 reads CSARRDSEKLFF. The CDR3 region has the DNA TGCAGTGCTAGGAGGGACAGCGAAAAACTGTTTTTT.

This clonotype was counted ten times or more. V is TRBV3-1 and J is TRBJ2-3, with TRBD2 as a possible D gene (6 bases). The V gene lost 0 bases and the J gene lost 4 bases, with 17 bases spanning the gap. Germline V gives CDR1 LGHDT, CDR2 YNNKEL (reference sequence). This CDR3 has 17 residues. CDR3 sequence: CASSQDGLAEFPDTQYF. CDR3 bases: TGTGCCAGCAGCCAAGATGGGTTAGCGGAGTTCCCAGATACGCAGTATTTT.

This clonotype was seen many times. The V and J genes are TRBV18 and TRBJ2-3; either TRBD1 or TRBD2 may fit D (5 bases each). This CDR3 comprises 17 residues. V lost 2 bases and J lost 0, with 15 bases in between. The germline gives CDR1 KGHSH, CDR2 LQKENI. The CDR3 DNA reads TGTGCCAGCTCACCAAGTCCCGGGACGGCGAGCACAGATACGCAGTATTTT. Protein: CASSPSPGTASTDTQYF.

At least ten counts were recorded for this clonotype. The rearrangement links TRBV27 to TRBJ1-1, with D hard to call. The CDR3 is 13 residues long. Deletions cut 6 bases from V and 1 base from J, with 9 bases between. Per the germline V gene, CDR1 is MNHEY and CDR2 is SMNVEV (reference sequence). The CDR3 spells CASRGAANTEAFF. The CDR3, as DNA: TGTGCCAGCAGGGGTGCGGCGAACACTGAAGCTTTCTTT.

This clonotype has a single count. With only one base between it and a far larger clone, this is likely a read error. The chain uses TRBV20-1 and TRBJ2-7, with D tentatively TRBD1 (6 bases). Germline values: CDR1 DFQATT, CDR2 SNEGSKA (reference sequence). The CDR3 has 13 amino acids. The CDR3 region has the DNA TGCAGCGTTAGGGGGTACGGGGACAATGAGCAGTACTTC. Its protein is CSVRGYGDNEQYF.

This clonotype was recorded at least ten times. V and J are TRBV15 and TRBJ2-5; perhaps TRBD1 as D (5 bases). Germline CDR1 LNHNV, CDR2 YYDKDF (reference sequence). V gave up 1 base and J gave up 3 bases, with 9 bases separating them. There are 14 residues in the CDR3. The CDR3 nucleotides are TGTGCCACCAGCAGAGGCAGGGCCAAAGAGACCCAGTACTTC. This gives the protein CATSRGRAKETQYF.